A single sample is the source of the 3 T cell receptor beta chains below, sequenced in a study of early T cells in non-severe SARS-CoV-2 infection. Each CDR3 protein is one row after TCRdb ran MiXCR on the 5' RACE reads. The sample lists some 19,000 distinct CDR3 sequences; over 4% were seen once. The sequenced sample was whole blood. These receptors came from an adult who was a healthcare worker with PCR-confirmed SARS-CoV-2 infection or an uninfected control (not recorded which).

This clonotype showed up many times. The chain employs TRBV25-1 and TRBJ1-5, with 10 positions matching TRBD1. The germline gives CDR1 MGHDK, CDR2 SYGVNS. V shed 4 bases and J 7 bases; nucleotides not matched to a gene: 1. The CDR3 is made up of 13 amino acids. CDR3 in amino acids: CASSGTGGQPQHF. For the CDR3, the DNA is TGTGCCAGCAGTGGGACAGGGGGACAGCCCCAGCATTTT.

This clonotype was seen ten or more times. This chain links TRBV20-1 with TRBJ1-1, with D tentatively TRBD1 (5 bases). The CDR3 covers 16 residues. Deletions cut 2 bases from V and 0 bases from J, with 16 bases between. The germline V gene has CDR1 DFQATT and CDR2 SNEGSKA (reference sequence). CDR3 DNA: TGCAGTGCTAGACTTCATACTAGGGACTTGAACACTGAAGCTTTCTTT. It specifies CSARLHTRDLNTEAFF.

This clonotype was seen ten or more times. V gene TRBV4-3 combines with J gene TRBJ1-4, with a tentative D call TRBD1 (5 bases). The CDR3 has 17 amino acids. The V gene's germline CDR1 is LGHNA and CDR2 YSLEER. V was shortened by 0 bases and J by 3 bases, with 14 bases between the two germline ends. CDR3 in DNA: TGCGCCAGCAGCCAAGATTCGAGCGGGGGGTCTAATGAAAAACTGTTTTTT. It yields the protein CASSQDSSGGSNEKLFF.